This entry lists 14 T cell receptor beta chains sequenced from one sample in a study of blood T cell repertoires in COVID-19. The table came from immunoSEQ multiplex PCR; TCRdb's copy has only in-frame clones and leaves some out. This sample has 100,000 or so clones; roughly 84% occur once, and the top ten carry just under 2%. Sequenced material: peripheral blood. The receptors derive from a man in his 70s with active or convalescent COVID-19.

V and J are TRBV4-1 and TRBJ1-1; 9 positions match TRBD1. The V and J ends lost 1 base and 7 bases, in that order; junction bases with no gene match: 4. Per germline, CDR1 MGHRA and CDR2 YSYEKL. The CDR3 loop spans 14 amino acids. Here the CDR3 DNA reads TGCGCCAGCAGCCAAGCCGGGACAGGGAGTGAAGCTTTCTTT. Protein product: CASSQAGTGSEAFF.

The V call is TRBV28, the J call TRBJ1-2; TRBD1 matches 9 bases. CDR1 is MDHEN and CDR2 is SYDVKM in the germline V gene. The CDR3 is 12 residues long. Trimming removed 10 bases from V and 4 bases from J; junction bases left unmatched: 4. The CDR3 loop reads CATGQGSYGYTF. CDR3 coding DNA: TGTGCCACCGGACAGGGGTCCTATGGCTACACCTTC.

The chain joins TRBV3-1 (or the pseudogene TRBV3-2) to TRBJ2-7; 8 positions agree with TRBD2. Germline V gene data show CDR1 as LGHDT and CDR2 as YNNKEL (reference sequence). The V segment lost 7 bases and the J segment 4 bases; nucleotides outside the gene matches: 6. The CDR3 is 13 amino acids. The CDR3 DNA is TGTGCCAGCACCACGGGGGGGCTGTACGAGCAGTACTTC. It yields the protein CASTTGGLYEQYF.

This clone came up a few times. The V gene is TRBV19, the J gene TRBJ1-5; a possible D gene is TRBD1 (6 bases). The CDR3 covers 19 residues. Trimming removed 5 bases at V and 0 bases at J, with 23 bases between. Germline V gene lookup returns CDR1 LNHDA and CDR2 SQIVND (reference sequence). The CDR3 DNA follows: TGTGCCAGTAGTCCCGCCCCAAACAGGGATCTATATAGCAATCAGCCCCAGCATTTT. Translating it yields CASSPAPNRDLYSNQPQHF.

The V gene is TRBV5-1, the J gene TRBJ2-7; D gene uncertain. Trimming removed 2 bases from V and 1 base from J, with 7 bases in between. The germline gives CDR1 SGHRS, CDR2 YFSETQ. The CDR3 is 13 amino acids. CDR3 protein: CASSFSDSYEQYF. CDR3 nucleotide sequence: TGCGCCAGCAGCTTCAGTGATTCCTACGAGCAGTACTTC.

The chain couples TRBV11-2 to TRBJ2-2, with 10 bases fitting TRBD2. Looked up from germline, CDR1 is SGHAT and CDR2 is FQNNGV. Trimming took 1 base from V and 4 from J; bases not matched to a gene: 9. The CDR3 sequence is 18 residues long. The CDR3 DNA follows: TGTGCCAGCAGCTTAGTACTAGCGGGGACCCCGGGCACCGGGGAGCTGTTTTTT. As protein: CASSLVLAGTPGTGELFF.

The DNA of the CDR3 is TGCAGCGTTGAAAATCCCACGGGAGGAGAGACCCAGTACTTC. Translating it yields CSVENPTGGETQYF. The chain has TRBV29-1 and TRBJ2-5, with 7 bases identical to TRBD2. V was clipped by 2 bases and J by 4 bases; unmatched bases: 7. The CDR3 covers 14 residues. Germline values: CDR1 SQVTM, CDR2 ANQGSEA.

The V and J genes are TRBV7-3 and TRBJ1-1; no definite D call. This CDR3 region has 14 residues. V shed 0 bases and J shed 5 bases, with 10 bases lying between them. The germline CDR1 and CDR2 sequences are SGHTA and FQGTGA. CDR3 residues: CASSLTPGVTEAFF. The CDR3 nucleotides read TGTGCCAGCAGCTTAACGCCCGGGGTGACTGAAGCTTTCTTT.

The chain joins TRBV6-5 to TRBJ1-2, with D unclear. This CDR3 is built from 13 residues. Trimming took off 6 bases at V and 5 bases at J, with 13 bases between the two ends. From germline, CDR1 is MNHEY and CDR2 SVGAGI. In DNA form, the CDR3 reads TGTGCCAGCAGCACAAATCGTGATTATGGCTACACCTTC. This translates into CASSTNRDYGYTF.

The chain uses TRBV7-3 and TRBJ2-5, with D possibly TRBD2 on 6 matching bases. The CDR3 is 13 residues long. Trimming took off 5 bases at V and 4 bases at J, with 11 bases between the two ends. CDR1 and CDR2 from the germline V gene are SGHTA and FQGTGA. The CDR3 reads CASSQTRGETQYF. The CDR3 DNA reads TGTGCCAGCAGCCAGACTAGGGGAGAGACCCAGTACTTC.

The CDR3 DNA sequence: TGTGCCACCCTGCTGCTCGGCACTGAAGCTTTCTTT. Translated: CATLLLGTEAFF. The chain links TRBV28 to TRBJ1-1; D is uncertain. Trimming shortened V by 10 bases and J by 4 bases, and 13 bases separated the two germline ends. The germline gives CDR1 MDHEN, CDR2 SYDVKM. The CDR3 contains 12 residues.

The chain joins TRBV2 to TRBJ1-2; maybe TRBD1 (6 bases). Trimming pared 2 bases from V and 4 bases from J, leaving 11 bases between. The CDR3 totals 14 residues. CDR1 is SNHLY, CDR2 FYNNEI, per germline. CDR3 residues: CASSERLDSYGYTF. In nucleotides, the CDR3 is TGTGCCAGCAGTGAACGGCTGGACAGCTATGGCTACACCTTC.

This clone has just a few counts. J is TRBJ2-2 and V is TRBV7-9; 7 nucleotides line up with TRBD1. CDR1 and CDR2 from the germline V gene are SEHNR and FQNEAQ (reference sequence). Trimming took 4 bases from V and 5 from J; bases not matched to a gene: 13. The CDR3 contains 17 residues. The CDR3 loop is CASSSTYTAGGTGELFF. CDR3 bases: TGTGCCAGCAGCTCCACGTATACCGCAGGGGGAACCGGGGAGCTGTTTTTT.

V is TRBV2 and J is TRBJ1-1; 7 bases map to TRBD1. The ends lost 4 bases at V and 6 bases at J; junction bases unmatched: 8. This CDR3 region has 14 residues. CDR1 is SNHLY and CDR2 is FYNNEI in the germline V gene. CDR3 nucleotide sequence: TGTGCCAGCAGTGCCCCCCCACAGGGGCCTGAAGCTTTCTTT. It is translated as CASSAPPQGPEAFF.